This T cell receptor beta chain was obtained from a study of blood T cell repertoires in COVID-19. Study summary: The cDNA or gDNA used as material had been derived from T cells, B-cell-depleted T cells, or PBMCs.

In assigning cohorts, the study relied on participant-reported clinical history. In Cohort 3, a recovered donor had either two negative PCRs, clearance, or symptom resolution. The germline CDR1 and CDR2 sequences are MGHDK and SYGVNS. V dropped 8 bases and J dropped 4; count of bases not matched to a gene: 13. The length of the CDR3 is 15 residues. Sequencing was performed with immunoSEQ multiplex PCR; in TCRdb, only in-frame clones are kept and a portion is missing. The sample holds 130,000 to 150,000 clones; roughly 80% are singletons and the top ten take approximately 10%. The origin of this receptor is a man between 45 and 60 years old who had recovered from COVID-19. The V call is TRBV25-1, the J call TRBJ2-7; 8 positions agree with TRBD2. Sequenced sample: PBMCs or T cells enriched from blood (not recorded which). The CDR3 sequence: CASAPIGGGQYEQYF. The CDR3 nucleotides read TGTGCCAGCGCCCCGATCGGCGGGGGGCAATACGAGCAGTACTTC.